This record concerns one TCR beta chain sequence. The antigen is undetermined. The data were taken from a study of blood T cells in healthy people across ages. Study-wide results and limits: Donor CMV status, an unknown factor, possibly confounded changes in expanded clonotypes.

The CDR3 loop spans 16 amino acids. Looked up from germline, CDR1 is SGHRS and CDR2 is YFSETQ. A second 7 to 11 cycle PCR used barcoded and J-beta primers. MiXCR, run by TCRdb on the 5' RACE reads, gives a single entry per CDR3 protein. This sample yields 550,000 to 750,000 distinct CDR3 sequences, of which 20% to 25% are seen a single time; roughly 3.6% belongs to the top ten. The material sequenced was blood. The TCR was taken from a man between 65 and 79 years old in good health. The genes are TRBV5-1 and TRBJ2-5; TRBD2 matches 8 bases. The assigned J gene may be wrong: the sequence end matches TRBJ2-1 better. The DNA for the CDR3 is TGCGCCAGCAGCTTACCACCCGGACTAGCCGGCGATGAGCAGTTCTTC. This translates into CASSLPPGLAGDEQFF.